Each of the 31 T cell receptor beta chains below was sequenced from the same sample in a study of blood T cell repertoires in COVID-19 (dated by TCRdb to the early 2020s). The library was prepared using the immunoSEQ multiplex PCR assay. TCRdb retrieved this table from immuneACCESS and kept in-frame rearrangements only. Not all clones are present; in checked studies, unresolved V genes account for under half, and no reason is known for the remainder. Across this sample there are about 17,000 clones, with over 70% seen only once. In total, the top ten clones hold roughly 11% of the sample. The sample consisted of peripheral blood. The source of these receptors is a man older than 75 with acute or convalescent COVID-19.

This chain joins TRBV27 and TRBJ2-5; D call uncertain. Per germline, CDR1 MNHEY and CDR2 SMNVEV (reference sequence). This CDR3 has 13 residues. V was clipped by 5 bases and J by 5 bases, with 12 bases between them. CDR3 DNA sequence: TGTGCCAGCAGTGCATTTCTAATGGAGACCCAGTACTTC. Translated, it gives CASSAFLMETQYF.

CDR3 loop: CASSGTANFREPQHF. CDR3 nucleotides: TGTGCCAGCAGTGGAACGGCCAACTTCAGGGAGCCCCAGCATTTT. This chain connects TRBV2 to TRBJ1-5; possible D gene TRBD1, 5 bases. Germline-derived CDR1 and CDR2 are SNHLY and FYNNEI. The CDR3 contains 15 residues. V was pared by 4 bases and J by 8 bases, with 18 bases between.

The chain uses TRBV7-2 and TRBJ1-1; TRBD1 aligns across 7 bases. Losses at the gene ends were 0 bases for V and 2 bases for J; bases not matched to a gene: 3. The CDR3 is made up of 15 amino acids. The germline V gene encodes CDR1 SGHTA and CDR2 FQGNSA. CDR3 loop: CASSLAAGGNTEAFF. The CDR3 nucleotides read TGTGCCAGCAGCTTAGCAGCAGGGGGTAACACTGAAGCTTTCTTT.

V usage is TRBV20-1 and J usage is TRBJ1-2; D ambiguous. The CDR3 contains 13 residues. Germline V gene sequence: CDR1 DFQATT, CDR2 SNEGSKA (reference sequence). The V and J ends lost 3 bases and 4 bases respectively, with 12 bases between them. In DNA form, the CDR3 reads TGCAGTGCTAGTTCCGGGTTGGGCTATGGCTACACCTTC. Translated: CSASSGLGYGYTF.

The gene calls are TRBV7-7 and TRBJ2-5; D unresolved. V lost 5 bases and J lost 4, with 14 bases in between. There are 14 residues in the CDR3. The germline V gene encodes CDR1 SSHAT and CDR2 FNYEAQ (reference sequence). The DNA of the CDR3 is TGTGCCAGCAGCCCCCAGGTCCTATCAGAGACCCAGTACTTC. Its protein product is CASSPQVLSETQYF.

The rearrangement links TRBV6-2 or TRBV6-3 to TRBJ2-7; TRBD1 aligns across 9 bases. Germline lookup yields CDR1 MNHEY and CDR2 SVGEGT. This CDR3 is built from 12 residues. The ends lost 5 bases at V and 4 bases at J; junction bases unmatched: 0. The DNA for the CDR3 is TGTGCCAGCAGTGGACAGGGGTACGAGCAGTACTTC. It codes for CASSGQGYEQYF.

The chain uses TRBV7-7 and TRBJ2-2; a weak D match, TRBD1 (5 bases). The V end was cut by 2 bases, the J end by 4 bases, with 11 bases between. There are 15 residues in the CDR3. From germline, CDR1 is SSHAT and CDR2 FNYEAQ (reference sequence). Here the CDR3 reads CASSLSPGFTGELFF. CDR3 nucleotides: TGTGCCAGCAGCTTATCTCCAGGGTTCACCGGGGAGCTGTTTTTT.

The CDR3 nucleotides are TGTGCCAGCAGCCTGACAGACCTGAACACTGAAGCTTTCTTT. It codes for CASSLTDLNTEAFF. The chain links TRBV11-2 to TRBJ1-1; possibly TRBD1 for D (5 bases). The germline V gene encodes CDR1 SGHAT and CDR2 FQNNGV. V dropped 5 bases and J dropped 0 bases, with 10 bases sitting between them. The CDR3 spans 14 residues.

The CDR3 DNA is TGTGCCAGCTCACAAGCGGGACAGGGAAGCACCGGGGAGCTGTTTTTT. Its translation is CASSQAGQGSTGELFF. The chain carries TRBV18 and TRBJ2-2, with TRBD1 matching 9 bases. In germline, CDR1 is KGHSH, CDR2 LQKENI. CDR3 size: 16 residues. Germline trimming cut 4 bases from V and 4 bases from J; bases unmatched to any gene: 7.

V gene TRBV29-1 combines with J gene TRBJ1-1; D is ambiguous. The germline V gene encodes CDR1 SQVTM and CDR2 ANQGSEA. Trimming pared 5 bases from V and 1 base from J, leaving 8 bases between. This CDR3 has 12 amino acids. As DNA, the CDR3 is TGCAGCGTTAGCCGCGCGAACACTGAAGCTTTCTTT. Translation gives CSVSRANTEAFF.

CDR3 region: CASSPPNGVAEKLFF. In DNA form, the CDR3 reads TGTGCCAGCAGCCCTCCGAACGGGGTGGCTGAAAAACTGTTTTTT. The chain links TRBV5-5 to TRBJ1-4; D gene ambiguous. V was cut by 4 bases and J by 7 bases, with 17 bases left in between. The CDR3 is made up of 15 amino acids. Germline CDR1 reads SGHKS; CDR2 reads YYEKEE (reference sequence).

The chain carries TRBV19 and TRBJ2-5, with TRBD2 identical over 8 bases. The CDR3 is 14 residues long. Germline V lookup: CDR1 LNHDA, CDR2 SQIVND (reference sequence). The V segment lost 5 bases and the J segment 5 bases; nucleotides outside the gene matches: 7. DNA for the CDR3: TGTGCCAGTAGTCTAGCGGGCTCGGGGGAGACCCAGTACTTC. Translated: CASSLAGSGETQYF.

This chain connects TRBV5-4 to TRBJ2-7, with TRBD1 matching 8 bases. Trimming at V came to 0 bases and at J to 6 bases, leaving 5 bases not matched to a gene. CDR3 length: 14 amino acids. Germline CDR1 SGHNT, CDR2 YYREEE (reference sequence). CDR3 amino acids: CASSLAGGTREQYF. In DNA form, the CDR3 reads TGTGCCAGCAGCTTGGCAGGGGGCACGCGCGAGCAGTACTTC.

This sequence joins TRBV7-2 and TRBJ1-2; D may be TRBD1 (6 bases). The CDR3 is 14 residues long. Germline V gene sequence: CDR1 SGHTA, CDR2 FQGNSA. V dropped 6 bases and J dropped 1 base, with 12 bases sitting between them. CDR3 nucleotides: TGTGCCAGCAGACCGACAGGAGTTAACTATGGCTACACCTTC. Its translation: CASRPTGVNYGYTF. The full variable domain, with the rest looked up from reference TRBV7-2 and TRBJ1-2, is GAGVSQSPSNKVTEKGKDVELRCDPISGHTALYWYRQSLGQGLEFLIYFQGNSAPDKSGLPSDRFSAERTGGSVSTLTIQRTQQEDSAVYLCASRPTGVNYGYTFGSGTRLTVV.

This sequence joins TRBV6-5 and TRBJ1-6, with 8 bases matching TRBD1. The V segment lost 3 bases and the J segment 8 bases; nucleotides outside the gene matches: 6. Germline lookup yields CDR1 MNHEY and CDR2 SVGAGI. The CDR3 has 15 residues. The CDR3, as DNA: TGTGCCAGCAGTTATTATGGACAGGGATATTCACCCCTCCACTTT. This codes for CASSYYGQGYSPLHF.

This CDR3 reads CASGKDRAGNQPQHF. The CDR3, as DNA: TGTGCCAGCGGAAAAGACAGGGCCGGCAATCAGCCCCAGCATTTT. The V call is TRBV6-5, the J call TRBJ1-5, with 7 nucleotides matching TRBD1. The CDR3 spans 15 residues. The J segment lost 2 bases and the V segment lost 8 bases, leaving 9 bases of the junction unmatched. Germline assignment: CDR1 MNHEY and CDR2 SVGAGI.

V is TRBV12-3 or TRBV12-4 and J is TRBJ2-5; TRBD2 is a possible D gene (7 bases). Trimming pared 7 bases from V and 5 bases from J, leaving 14 bases between. The CDR3 runs to 13 residues. The CDR3 coding sequence is TGTGCCAGCAAACGAGGGGGGGTTGAGACCCAGTACTTC. Protein: CASKRGGVETQYF.

The J gene is TRBJ1-3, the V gene TRBV7-2; 8 bases align to TRBD1. V lost 2 bases to trimming and J lost 1 base; unmatched junction nucleotides: 7. CDR1 and CDR2 from the germline V gene are SGHTA and FQGNSA. CDR3 length equals 17 residues. As DNA, the CDR3 is TGTGCCAGCAGCTTACTCGCCGACAGGGGTTCTGGAAACACCATATATTTT. Its protein product is CASSLLADRGSGNTIYF. The full variable domain, rest sourced from reference TRBV7-2 and TRBJ1-3, is GAGVSQSPSNKVTEKGKDVELRCDPISGHTALYWYRQSLGQGLEFLIYFQGNSAPDKSGLPSDRFSAERTGGSVSTLTIQRTQQEDSAVYLCASSLLADRGSGNTIYFGEGSWLTVV.

The gene calls are TRBV5-1 and TRBJ2-2, with unresolved D. This CDR3 has 15 residues. V lost 0 bases and J lost 4, with 10 bases in between. Looked up from germline, CDR1 is SGHRS and CDR2 is YFSETQ. Written as DNA, the CDR3 is TGCGCCAGCAGCTTGGTAGCCGAGAGCACCGGGGAGCTGTTTTTT. Its translation is CASSLVAESTGELFF.

This chain uses TRBV30 with TRBJ1-5; 12 bases are a match to TRBD1. This CDR3 has 16 residues. Trimming cost V 3 bases and J 2 bases; bases outside gene matches: 5. From germline, CDR1 is GTSNPN and CDR2 SVGIG (reference sequence). The CDR3 is CAWRGQGALGNQPQHF. CDR3 bases: TGTGCCTGGAGGGGACAGGGGGCGCTTGGCAATCAGCCCCAGCATTTT.

The J gene is TRBJ1-5, the V gene TRBV7-2; no reliable D call. CDR1 is SGHTA and CDR2 is FQGNSA in the germline V gene. This CDR3 is 16 amino acids long. The V end lost 1 base, the J end lost 3 bases, and 13 bases lay between the germline ends. As DNA, the CDR3 is TGTGCCAGCAGCTTAGTAAGTTCCGAGGACAATCAGCCCCAGCATTTT. Protein sequence: CASSLVSSEDNQPQHF. The whole variable domain, filled in from reference TRBV7-2 and TRBJ1-5, reads GAGVSQSPSNKVTEKGKDVELRCDPISGHTALYWYRQSLGQGLEFLIYFQGNSAPDKSGLPSDRFSAERTGGSVSTLTIQRTQQEDSAVYLCASSLVSSEDNQPQHFGDGTRLSIL.

This chain connects TRBV21-1 to TRBJ1-1; the table's D call TRBD1 went unverified against the DNA. TRBV21-1 is designated a pseudogene. The CDR3 runs to 22 residues. The CDR3 loop reads CASSKNCRRGTGGRLFPPRAFF. The CDR3, as DNA: TGTGCCAGCAGCAAAAATTGTCGACGCGGGACAGGGGGTCGGCTTTTCCCCCCCCGGGCTTTCTTT.

The rearrangement links TRBV5-8 to TRBJ1-3, with D perhaps TRBD1 (5 bases). Germline loops: CDR1 SGHTS, CDR2 YDEGEE. The CDR3 consists of 13 residues. The V gene lost 0 bases and the J gene lost 4 bases, with 5 bases spanning the gap. The CDR3 region is CASSLDRGNTIYF. Here the CDR3 DNA reads TGTGCCAGCAGCTTGGACAGGGGAAACACCATATATTTT.

The sample holds one count of this clone. The DNA for the CDR3 is TGTGCCTGGAGCGGACTAGCGGGGGGCCAAGAGACCCAGTACTTC. Encoded protein: CAWSGLAGGQETQYF. The rearrangement uses TRBV30 and TRBJ2-5; TRBD2 aligns across 14 bases. The trim removed 3 bases at V and 1 base at J, leaving 1 base unmatched. CDR1 and CDR2 (germline): GTSNPN, SVGIG (reference sequence). This CDR3 spans 15 amino acids. The full variable domain, with the rest looked up from reference TRBV30 and TRBJ2-5, is SQTIHQWPATLVQPVGSPLSLECTVEGTSNPNLYWYRQAAGRGLQLLFYSVGIGQISSEVPQNLSASRPQDRQFILSSKKLLLSDSGFYLCAWSGLAGGQETQYFGPGTRLLVL.

The V and J genes are TRBV11-3 and TRBJ2-3; 15 positions agree with TRBD2. The CDR3 totals 17 residues. V lost 3 bases and J lost 4; bases outside the gene matches: 5. Germline loops: CDR1 SGHNT, CDR2 YENEEA. DNA for the CDR3: TGTGCCAGCAGCTTCACCGGGACTAGCGGGGGGTCAGATACGCAGTATTTT. This codes for CASSFTGTSGGSDTQYF.

The V and J genes are TRBV7-6 and TRBJ2-1, with D tentatively TRBD1 (5 bases). Looked up from germline, CDR1 is SGHVS and CDR2 is FNYEAQ. The CDR3 spans 13 residues. The V end lost 6 bases, the J end lost 7 bases, and 13 bases lay between the germline ends. CDR3 DNA: TGTGCCAGCAGTCCAGCAGGGCATAATGAGCAGTTCTTC. Its translation is CASSPAGHNEQFF.

This chain links TRBV11-2 with TRBJ2-5, with a weak D call TRBD2 (5 bases). The CDR3 consists of 14 residues. The V gene's germline CDR1 is SGHAT and CDR2 FQNNGV. The V gene lost 3 bases and the J gene lost 1 base, with 9 bases spanning the gap. The CDR3 DNA follows: TGTGCCAGCAGCTTGCTCGGGATCCAAGAGACCCAGTACTTC. Amino acid sequence: CASSLLGIQETQYF.

The V call is TRBV24-1, the J call TRBJ2-3; a weak D match, TRBD1 (5 bases). Trimming left V 8 bases short and J 2 bases short, with 10 bases between. The CDR3 runs 13 residues. Germline V gives CDR1 KGHDR, CDR2 SFDVKD. As DNA, the CDR3 is TGTGCCACCATGGACAAATACACAGATACGCAGTATTTT. This sequence encodes CATMDKYTDTQYF.

The chain carries TRBV7-8 and TRBJ1-4; D may be TRBD1 (6 bases). CDR3 length: 15 residues. V gave up 4 bases and J gave up 8 bases, with 17 bases separating them. The V gene's germline CDR1 is SGHVS and CDR2 FQNEAQ. This CDR3 is CASSSLTGIGEKLFF. In DNA form, the CDR3 reads TGTGCCAGCAGCTCACTAACAGGGATTGGCGAAAAACTGTTTTTT.

The V gene is TRBV7-9, the J gene TRBJ1-1; D gene uncertain. This CDR3 has 14 residues. V was pared by 6 bases and J by 1 base, with 12 bases between. CDR1 is SEHNR, CDR2 FQNEAQ, per germline (reference sequence). The CDR3 loop is CASRGGWSNTEAFF. In DNA, the CDR3 is TGTGCCAGCAGAGGAGGGTGGTCGAACACTGAAGCTTTCTTT. Full variable domain (rest looked up from reference TRBV7-9 and TRBJ1-1): DTGVSQNPRHKITKRGQNVTFRCDPISEHNRLYWYRQTLGQGPEFLTYFQNEAQLEKSRLLSDRFSAERPKGSFSTLEIQRTEQGDSAMYLCASRGGWSNTEAFFGQGTRLTVV.

This chain connects TRBV18 to TRBJ2-2; 12 nucleotides match TRBD2. Per germline, CDR1 KGHSH and CDR2 LQKENI. V was clipped by 1 base and J by 2 bases; unmatched bases: 5. The CDR3 contains 18 residues. The CDR3 DNA reads as TGTGCCAGCTCACCACTCAGGACTAGCGGGGCTAACACCGGGGAGCTGTTTTTT. This encodes CASSPLRTSGANTGELFF.